What follows is one TCR beta chain and its context. Authors' processing steps: Cell counts per sample came from amplifying reference gene primers. The data were produced by immunoSEQ multiplex PCR, yet TCRdb's version contains in-frame clones alone and is incomplete. D and trimming were read from the DNA, whereas the V and J calls and clone size are those reported in that table. The table includes about 300,000 clones, around 88% detected once. This CDR3 contains 15 residues. V dropped 10 bases and J dropped 6; count of bases not matched to a gene: 12. Germline V CDR1 and CDR2: ENHRY, SYGVKD. This sample is drawn from a study of blood T cell repertoires in COVID-19. About the research overall: From T cells, B-cell-depleted T cells, or PBMCs came the material, which was cDNA or gDNA.

Sequencing was performed on peripheral blood. This clonotype originated in a woman aged 50 to 60 with acute or convalescent COVID-19. The J gene is TRBJ1-6, the V gene TRBV10-3; TRBD1 matches at 7 bases. Here the CDR3 DNA reads TGTGCCACGGGTGGACAGGCAGGAGGTAATTCACCCCTCCACTTT. This encodes CATGGQAGGNSPLHF.